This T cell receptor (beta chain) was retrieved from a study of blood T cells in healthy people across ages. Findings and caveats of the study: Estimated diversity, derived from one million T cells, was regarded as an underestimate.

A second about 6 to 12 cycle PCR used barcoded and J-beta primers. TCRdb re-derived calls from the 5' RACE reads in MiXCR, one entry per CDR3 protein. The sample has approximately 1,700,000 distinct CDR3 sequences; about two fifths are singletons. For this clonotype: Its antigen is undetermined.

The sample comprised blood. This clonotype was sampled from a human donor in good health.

CDR3 sequence: CASSPFLVLVPGPYEQYF. DNA of the CDR3: TGCGCCAGCAGCCCCTTTCTGGTTCTGGTCCCCGGGCCCTACGAGCAGTACTTC. The genes are TRBV4-3 and TRBJ2-7; D ambiguous. V gave up 4 bases and J gave up 2 bases, with 24 bases separating them. In germline, CDR1 is LGHNA, CDR2 YSLEER. The CDR3 extends over 18 amino acids.